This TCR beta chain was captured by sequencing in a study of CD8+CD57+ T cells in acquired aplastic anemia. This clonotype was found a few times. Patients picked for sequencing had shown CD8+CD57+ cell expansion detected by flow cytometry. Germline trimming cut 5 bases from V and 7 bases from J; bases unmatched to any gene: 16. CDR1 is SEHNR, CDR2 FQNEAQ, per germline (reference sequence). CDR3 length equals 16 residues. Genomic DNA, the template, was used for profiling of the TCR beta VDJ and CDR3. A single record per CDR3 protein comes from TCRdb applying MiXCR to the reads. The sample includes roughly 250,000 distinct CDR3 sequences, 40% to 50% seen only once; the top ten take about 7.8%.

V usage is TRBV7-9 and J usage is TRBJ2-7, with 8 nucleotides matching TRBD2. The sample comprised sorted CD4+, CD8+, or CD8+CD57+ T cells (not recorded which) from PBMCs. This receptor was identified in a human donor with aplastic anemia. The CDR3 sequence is CASSTHDRGGAGEQYF. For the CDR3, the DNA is TGTGCCAGCAGCACGCATGATCGGGGGGGGGCCGGGGAGCAGTACTTC.